Following are 17 T cell receptor beta chains from one sample sequenced in a study of cytomegalovirus exposure and HLA in healthy donors. The PCR had 60 Vbeta and 13 Jbeta primers. Data came from immunoSEQ multiplex PCR; TCRdb stores just in-frame clones and leaves some out. The sample lists 110,000 to 150,000 clones, roughly two thirds seen once, with about an eighth in the top ten. Sequencing used PBMCs. Every receptor here comes from a human donor in good health.

The chain couples TRBV2 to TRBJ1-5; D may be TRBD1 (5 bases). Germline loops: CDR1 SNHLY, CDR2 FYNNEI. The V gene lost 2 bases and the J gene lost 3 bases, with 11 bases spanning the gap. The CDR3 has 15 residues. The CDR3 DNA follows: TGTGCCAGCAGTGAACGCGGCAGGGTCAATCAGCCCCAGCATTTT. It encodes CASSERGRVNQPQHF. The full variable domain, its missing parts supplied by reference TRBV2 and TRBJ1-5, is EPEVTQTPSHQVTQMGQEVILRCVPISNHLYFYWYRQILGQKVEFLVSFYNNEISEKSEIFDDQFSVERPDGSNFTLKIRSTKLEDSAMYFCASSERGRVNQPQHFGDGTRLSIL.

The chain recombines TRBV15 with TRBJ1-2, with TRBD1 matching 9 bases. Looked up from germline, CDR1 is LNHNV and CDR2 is YYDKDF (reference sequence). The length of the CDR3 is 14 residues. The V gene end was trimmed by 6 bases and the J gene end by 2 bases; junction bases not matched to a gene: 4. The CDR3 sequence is CATRAGTGNYGYTF. Written as DNA, the CDR3 is TGTGCCACCAGAGCCGGGACAGGGAACTATGGCTACACCTTC.

The chain joins TRBV4-1 to TRBJ1-4; 11 bases fit TRBD1. V lost 0 bases and J lost 4; bases outside the gene matches: 7. The CDR3 runs to 18 residues. Looked up from germline, CDR1 is MGHRA and CDR2 is YSYEKL. CDR3 region: CASSQDGQGAQYNEKLFF. The CDR3 DNA sequence: TGCGCCAGCAGCCAAGACGGACAGGGGGCGCAATATAATGAAAAACTGTTTTTT.

The chain couples TRBV10-3 to TRBJ2-1; tentative D call: TRBD1 (6 bases). The CDR3 runs 14 residues. Trimming cost V 0 bases and J 13 bases, with 16 bases left between them. Germline assignment: CDR1 ENHRY and CDR2 SYGVKD. The CDR3 loop is CAISESVQGFDQFF. In DNA form, the CDR3 reads TGTGCCATCAGTGAGTCAGTCCAGGGGTTCGATCAGTTCTTC.

CDR3 region: CATSPRGYQPQHF. CDR3 sequence (DNA): TGTGCCACCAGCCCCCGGGGGTACCAGCCCCAGCATTTT. The chain uses TRBV15 and TRBJ1-5; a weak D match, TRBD1 (5 bases). There are 13 residues in the CDR3. V was clipped by 5 bases and J by 7 bases, with 12 bases between them. Germline CDR1 is LNHNV and CDR2 is YYDKDF (reference sequence).

The genes are TRBV7-9 and TRBJ1-5; 10 nucleotides align to TRBD1. The CDR3 covers 14 residues. V gave up 5 bases and J gave up 6 bases; unmatched junction bases: 4. The germline CDR1 and CDR2 sequences are SEHNR and FQNEAQ (reference sequence). CDR3 region: CASSQGQGSQPQHF. DNA for the CDR3: TGTGCCAGCAGCCAGGGACAGGGGAGTCAGCCCCAGCATTTT.

The V call is TRBV10-2, the J call TRBJ2-2, with 13 positions matching TRBD2. This CDR3 is 16 amino acids long. Germline assignment: CDR1 WSHSY and CDR2 SAAADI. The junction had 7 bases not matched to a gene; V was cut back by 6 bases and J by 6 bases. The CDR3 DNA reads TGCGCCAGCAGCCGCGGACTAGCGGGAGCACCCGGGGAGCTGTTTTTT. This encodes CASSRGLAGAPGELFF.

The chain carries TRBV5-1 and TRBJ2-5; 14 nucleotides agree with TRBD2. The junction had 6 bases not matched to a gene; V was cut back by 1 base and J by 7 bases. This CDR3 has 16 amino acids. Germline CDR1 and CDR2: SGHRS and YFSETQ. The CDR3 is CASSLLGTSGSGTQYF. The DNA for the CDR3 is TGCGCCAGCAGCTTGTTAGGGACTAGCGGGAGTGGGACCCAGTACTTC. Together with reference TRBV5-1 and TRBJ2-5, the CDR3 gives the full variable domain: KAGVTQTPRYLIKTRGQQVTLSCSPISGHRSVSWYQQTPGQGLQFLFEYFSETQRNKGNFPGRFSGRQFSNSRSEMNVSTLELGDSALYLCASSLLGTSGSGTQYFGPGTRLLVL.

About this clone itself: Germline and junction disagree at one end, which may indicate a read error. The J gene is TRBJ1-2, the V gene TRBV7-9, with no clear D. Looked up from germline, CDR1 is SEHNR and CDR2 is FQNEAQ (reference sequence). There are 13 residues in the CDR3. CDR3 coding DNA: TGTTCCAGCAGCTTAAACACAGTCTATGGCTACACCTTC. Its translation is CSSSLNTVYGYTF.

The chain employs TRBV28 and TRBJ2-2; D possibly corresponds to TRBD1 (5 bases). CDR1 is MDHEN, CDR2 SYDVKM, per germline. This CDR3 is 15 amino acids long. Trimming removed 2 bases from V and 0 bases from J, with 7 bases in between. CDR3 nucleotide sequence: TGTGCCAGCAGTTTAGCAGGGACGAACACCGGGGAGCTGTTTTTT. It yields the protein CASSLAGTNTGELFF.

The CDR3: CAREIGGTEAFF. The DNA for the CDR3 is TGTGCCAGGGAGATCGGGGGCACTGAAGCTTTCTTT. The chain employs TRBV2 and TRBJ1-1, with D possibly matching TRBD1 (5 bases). The V end lost 9 bases, the J end lost 4 bases, and 12 bases lay between the germline ends. Germline CDR1 SNHLY, CDR2 FYNNEI. The CDR3 has 12 amino acids.

The chain is built from TRBV10-3 and TRBJ1-1; D is ambiguous. The V and J ends lost 0 bases and 3 bases respectively, with 8 bases between them. Germline-derived CDR1 and CDR2 are ENHRY and SYGVKD. The CDR3 runs to 14 residues. CDR3 in DNA: TGTGCCATCAGTGAGTCTGTGAGGGACACTGAAGCTTTCTTT. This encodes CAISESVRDTEAFF.

The V gene is TRBV9, the J gene TRBJ2-1; 8 bases are a match to TRBD2. This CDR3 is built from 18 residues. CDR1 is SGDLS and CDR2 is YYNGEE in the germline V gene. With V trimmed by 0 bases and J by 2 bases, 10 bases remained unmatched. DNA of the CDR3: TGTGCCAGCAGCGTAGAGAACGGGAGGGCCCTACCCTACAATGAGCAGTTCTTC. As protein: CASSVENGRALPYNEQFF.

This sequence joins TRBV4-1 and TRBJ2-3; D is possibly TRBD2 (6 bases). This CDR3 is built from 15 residues. Germline loops: CDR1 MGHRA, CDR2 YSYEKL. Trimming left V 0 bases short and J 4 bases short, with 11 bases between. The CDR3: CASSQEEWDSDTQYF. In DNA form, the CDR3 reads TGCGCCAGCAGCCAAGAGGAGTGGGACTCAGATACGCAGTATTTT.

The genes are TRBV9 and TRBJ2-1, with TRBD1 matching over 7 bases. Trimming cost V 0 bases and J 4 bases; bases outside gene matches: 1. CDR1 is SGDLS and CDR2 is YYNGEE in the germline V gene. The CDR3 consists of 14 residues. DNA for the CDR3: TGTGCCAGCAGCGTAGGGGGACAGTACAATGAGCAGTTCTTC. Translation gives CASSVGGQYNEQFF. The full variable domain, completed using reference TRBV9 and TRBJ2-1, is DSGVTQTPKHLITATGQRVTLRCSPRSGDLSVYWYQQSLDQGLQFLIQYYNGEERAKGNILERFSAQQFPDLHSELNLSSLELGDSALYFCASSVGGQYNEQFFGPGTRLTVL.

A few counts support this clone. This chain connects TRBV11-1 to TRBJ2-7, with D tentatively TRBD1 (6 bases). Germline-derived CDR1 and CDR2 are SGHAT and FQDESV (reference sequence). The CDR3 has 15 amino acids. Deletions cut 1 base from V and 3 bases from J, with 13 bases between. CDR3 loop: CASSLGQASLYEQYF. As DNA, the CDR3 is TGTGCCAGCAGCTTAGGACAGGCCAGCCTCTACGAGCAGTACTTC.

V gene TRBV7-3 combines with J gene TRBJ1-1, with a tentative D call TRBD1 (5 bases). The CDR3 totals 13 residues. Germline V gives CDR1 SGHTA, CDR2 FQGTGA. V was cut by 5 bases and J by 1 base, with 8 bases left in between. This chain's CDR3 is CASSATGNTEAFF. In nucleotides, the CDR3 is TGTGCCAGCAGCGCTACAGGGAACACTGAAGCTTTCTTT.